Listed below are T cell receptor beta chains from one sample, sequenced in a study of early T cells in non-severe SARS-CoV-2 infection. TCRdb fed the 5' RACE reads into MiXCR, producing one record per CDR3 protein. The top ten hold under 6% of the sample, which has roughly 48,000 distinct CDR3 sequences, around 6% seen once. The sequenced sample was whole blood. These receptors all stem from an adult who was a healthcare worker with PCR-confirmed SARS-CoV-2 infection or an uninfected control (not recorded which). The CDR3 runs from the conserved cysteine through the conserved F or W. The order of the fields is V gene, J gene, clone size, D gene, CDR3 protein, CDR3 DNA. The D gene is left open where the match is weak. Not all rows give a size; the values are once, few, many and, for expanded clones, a class.

TRBV11-2,TRBJ2-1,-,-,CASNVADISNEQFF,TGTGCCAGCAACGTTGCCGACATCTCCAATGAGCAGTTCTTC
TRBV5-6,TRBJ2-5,-,-,CASSLPGAETQYF,TGTGCCAGCAGCTTGCCAGGAGCAGAGACCCAGTACTTC
TRBV27,TRBJ2-5,medium-sized,TRBD1,CASSPWTGKSETQYF,TGTGCCAGCAGTCCCTGGACAGGGAAGAGTGAGACCCAGTACTTC
TRBV12-3/TRBV12-4,TRBJ2-1,few,TRBD2,CASTFGTSVYNEQFF,TGTGCCAGCACCTTTGGGACTAGCGTCTACAATGAGCAGTTCTTC
TRBV12-3/TRBV12-4,TRBJ1-2,few,-,CASSLEFYGYTF,TGTGCCAGCAGTTTAGAGTTTTATGGCTACACCTTC
TRBV3-1,TRBJ1-3,few,-,CASSHTGKPENTIYF,TGTGCCAGCAGCCATACAGGAAAACCTGAAAACACCATATATTTT
TRBV18,TRBJ2-1,-,TRBD2,CASSPGRTSGSNEQFF,TGTGCCAGCTCACCGGGTAGGACTAGCGGGAGCAATGAGCAGTTCTTC
TRBV23-1,TRBJ2-7,few,-,CASREGTAYEQYF,TGCGCCAGCAGAGAAGGGACGGCCTACGAGCAGTACTTC
TRBV7-8,TRBJ2-7,many,TRBD2,CASTPGGLRSGLAREQYF,TGTGCCAGCACCCCAGGCGGCCTAAGAAGCGGACTAGCCAGGGAGCAGTACTTC
TRBV6-5,TRBJ2-3,many,TRBD2,CASSYSGTSGGWNTQYF,TGTGCCAGCAGTTACTCTGGGACTAGCGGGGGGTGGAATACGCAGTATTTT
TRBV5-4,TRBJ2-2,-,TRBD1,CASSGTGGNTGELFF,TGTGCCAGCAGCGGCACAGGGGGTAACACCGGGGAGCTGTTTTTT
TRBV9,TRBJ1-2,many,-,CASSGYDVVANYGYTF,TGTGCCAGCAGCGGATACGACGTGGTGGCTAACTATGGCTACACCTTC
TRBV5-1,TRBJ2-5,many,-,CASSPRLGPRETQYF,TGCGCCAGCAGCCCCCGCCTTGGGCCGCGAGAGACCCAGTACTTC
TRBV20-1,TRBJ1-3,-,TRBD1,CSAREGTAGNTIYF,TGCAGTGCTAGAGAGGGGACAGCTGGAAACACCATATATTTT
TRBV5-1,TRBJ2-3,many,-,CASSLVRASTDTQYF,TGCGCCAGCAGCTTGGTTAGGGCTAGCACAGATACGCAGTATTTT
TRBV7-2,TRBJ2-5,few,-,CASSVAGGRETQYF,TGTGCCAGCAGCGTAGCAGGGGGGCGAGAGACCCAGTACTTC
TRBV10-1,TRBJ1-5,many,-,CASSDKNRVGNQPQHF,TGCGCCAGCAGTGATAAGAACAGGGTAGGCAATCAGCCCCAGCATTTT
TRBV10-3,TRBJ2-1,-,TRBD2,CAISEGLAGVSSYNEQFF,TGTGCCATCAGTGAGGGGTTAGCGGGGGTAAGCTCCTACAATGAGCAGTTCTTC
TRBV19,TRBJ2-5,many,TRBD1,CASRDRGRETQYF,TGTGCCAGCAGGGACAGGGGGCGAGAGACCCAGTACTTC
TRBV12-3/TRBV12-4,TRBJ2-7,few,-,CASSLEGSSYEQYF,TGTGCCAGCAGTTTAGAAGGGAGCTCCTACGAGCAGTACTTC
TRBV12-3/TRBV12-4,TRBJ2-7,many,TRBD1,CASSLWDSYEQYF,TGTGCCAGCAGTTTATGGGACAGCTACGAGCAGTACTTC
TRBV3-1,TRBJ2-3,-,-,CASSRSVTTDTQYF,TGTGCCAGCAGCCGGAGTGTAACCACAGATACGCAGTATTTT
TRBV28,TRBJ1-5,many,-,CASISGVYGNQPQHF,TGTGCCAGCATTTCAGGGGTGTATGGCAATCAGCCCCAGCATTTT
TRBV20-1,TRBJ2-5,few,-,CSAREQPGTQYF,TGCAGTGCTAGAGAGCAGCCGGGGACCCAGTACTTC
TRBV12-5,TRBJ1-6,many,TRBD1,CASGLATGGLHF,TGTGCTAGTGGTTTGGCGACAGGGGGTCTCCACTTT
TRBV7-3,TRBJ1-4,many,-,CASSLSGLKEKLFF,TGTGCCAGCAGCTTGAGTGGGTTAAAGGAAAAACTGTTTTTT
TRBV29-1,TRBJ2-3,-,-,CSVWQLVTQYF,TGCAGCGTGTGGCAGCTAGTTACGCAGTATTTT
TRBV5-5,TRBJ2-7,many,-,CASSWSDQISYEQYF,TGTGCCAGCAGCTGGTCGGACCAAATATCCTACGAGCAGTACTTC
TRBV6-5,TRBJ1-4,many,-,CASSYGGDNEKLFF,TGTGCCAGCAGTTATGGCGGGGATAATGAAAAACTGTTTTTT
TRBV6-6,TRBJ2-1,few,-,CASRGRRGASYEQFF,TGTGCCAGCAGGGGGAGGAGGGGTGCTTCTTATGAGCAGTTCTTC
TRBV28,TRBJ2-6,many,-,CASGRRSGANVLTF,TGTGCCAGCGGCCGGAGATCTGGGGCCAACGTCCTGACTTTC
TRBV10-3,TRBJ2-1,many,TRBD1,CAISDRTGPNEQFF,TGTGCCATCAGTGATAGGACAGGGCCCAATGAGCAGTTCTTC
TRBV30,TRBJ2-2,many,-,CAWRRPGGFTGELFF,TGTGCCTGGAGGAGGCCAGGTGGTTTTACCGGGGAGCTGTTTTTT
TRBV20-1,TRBJ1-2,few,-,CSASPGSHGYTF,TGCAGTGCTAGCCCCGGTTCTCATGGCTACACCTTC
TRBV7-7,TRBJ2-3,many,-,CASSSYREDTQYF,TGTGCTAGCAGCTCCTACAGGGAAGATACGCAGTATTTT
TRBV27,TRBJ2-1,-,-,CASSLLPNYNEQFF,TGTGCCAGCAGTTTGTTGCCGAACTACAATGAGCAGTTCTTC
TRBV6-2/TRBV6-3,TRBJ2-1,many,-,CASVPVGGNEQFF,TGTGCCAGCGTCCCGGTTGGGGGCAATGAGCAGTTCTTC
TRBV7-2,TRBJ1-2,many,-,CASSSLPVYGYTF,TGTGCCAGCAGCTCCCTTCCGGTCTATGGCTACACCTTC
TRBV7-9,TRBJ2-2,many,-,CAINRGTASTGELFF,TGTGCCATCAATCGGGGTACGGCGAGCACCGGGGAGCTGTTTTTT
TRBV5-4,TRBJ2-7,few,TRBD2,CASSEGLAGDYEQYF,TGTGCCAGCAGCGAGGGACTAGCGGGGGACTACGAGCAGTACTTC
TRBV7-2,TRBJ1-2,many,-,CASSLQAEINYGYTF,TGTGCCAGCAGCTTACAAGCCGAGATTAACTATGGCTACACCTTC
TRBV6-5,TRBJ1-2,many,-,CASSYRETNYGYTF,TGTGCCAGCAGTTACAGGGAGACCAACTATGGCTACACCTTC
TRBV18,TRBJ2-3,many,-,CASSPTGLITDTQYF,TGTGCCAGCTCACCAACAGGTCTTATCACAGATACGCAGTATTTT
TRBV7-2,TRBJ1-2,few,TRBD1,CASSSRQGAYGYTF,TGTGCCAGCAGCTCCCGACAGGGGGCTTATGGCTACACCTTC
TRBV7-8,TRBJ2-7,few,-,CASSLAVVSGEQYF,TGTGCCAGCAGCTTAGCCGTAGTTTCTGGCGAGCAGTACTTC
TRBV7-7,TRBJ1-3,many,-,CASSLGAALGNTIYF,TGTGCTAGCAGCTTAGGTGCAGCGTTAGGAAACACCATATATTTT
TRBV7-6,TRBJ2-6,few,TRBD1,CASSSPLHVQGASGANVLTF,TGTGCCAGCAGCTCACCCTTACATGTGCAGGGGGCTTCTGGGGCCAACGTCCTGACTTTC
TRBV5-1,TRBJ2-7,many,-,CASSLSSPGATYEQYF,TGCGCCAGCAGCTTGTCGTCGCCGGGGGCCACCTACGAGCAGTACTTC
TRBV5-6,TRBJ1-1,many,-,CASSFWGTNTEAFF,TGTGCCAGCAGCTTTTGGGGAACCAACACTGAAGCTTTCTTT
TRBV12-3/TRBV12-4,TRBJ2-7,-,-,CASSLAPGLRSSYEQYF,TGTGCCAGCAGTTTAGCCCCGGGACTCAGGAGCTCCTACGAGCAGTACTTC
TRBV6-6,TRBJ2-3,-,-,CASSPAVSTQYF,TGTGCCAGCAGCCCCGCCGTCTCGACGCAGTATTTT